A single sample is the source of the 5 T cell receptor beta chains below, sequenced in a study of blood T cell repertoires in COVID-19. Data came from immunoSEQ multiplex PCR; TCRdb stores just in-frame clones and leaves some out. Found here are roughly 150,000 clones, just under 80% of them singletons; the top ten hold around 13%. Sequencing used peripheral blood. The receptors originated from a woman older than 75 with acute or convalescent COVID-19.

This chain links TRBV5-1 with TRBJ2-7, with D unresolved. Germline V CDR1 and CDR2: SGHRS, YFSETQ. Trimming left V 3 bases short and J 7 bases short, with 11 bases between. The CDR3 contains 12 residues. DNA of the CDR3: TGCGCCAGCAGCTCAGCCAGCGCTGAGCAGTACTTC. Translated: CASSSASAEQYF. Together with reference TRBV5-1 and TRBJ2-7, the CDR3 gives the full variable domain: KAGVTQTPRYLIKTRGQQVTLSCSPISGHRSVSWYQQTPGQGLQFLFEYFSETQRNKGNFPGRFSGRQFSNSRSEMNVSTLELGDSALYLCASSSASAEQYFGPGTRLTVT.

The CDR3 region has the DNA TGCAGTGCTAGTTTTCTCCGGGGTGAAGCTTTCTTT. This gives the protein CSASFLRGEAFF. The V gene is TRBV20-1, the J gene TRBJ1-1; D gene uncertain. The CDR3 has 12 amino acids. Trimming took 3 bases from V and 7 from J, leaving 12 bases between them. From germline, CDR1 is DFQATT and CDR2 SNEGSKA (reference sequence).

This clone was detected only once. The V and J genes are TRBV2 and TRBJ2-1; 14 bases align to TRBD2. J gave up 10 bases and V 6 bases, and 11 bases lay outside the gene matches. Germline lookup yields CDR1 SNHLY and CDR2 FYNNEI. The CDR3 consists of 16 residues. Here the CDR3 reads CASRAPGLAGVGEQFF. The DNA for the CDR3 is TGTGCCAGCAGGGCTCCGGGACTAGCGGGAGTGGGGGAGCAGTTCTTC.

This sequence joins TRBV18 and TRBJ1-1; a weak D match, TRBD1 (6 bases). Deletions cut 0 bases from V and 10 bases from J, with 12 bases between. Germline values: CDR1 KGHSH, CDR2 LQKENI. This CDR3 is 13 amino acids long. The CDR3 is CASSPPERGGAFF. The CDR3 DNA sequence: TGTGCCAGCTCACCACCGGAGAGAGGGGGAGCTTTCTTT.

The DNA for the CDR3 is TGTGCCAGCAGCCTCTTTACAGTCAACCCCTACGAGCAGTACTTC. The encoded protein is CASSLFTVNPYEQYF. V gene TRBV3-1 (or the pseudogene TRBV3-2) combines with J gene TRBJ2-7; the D is unclear. CDR3 length: 15 residues. Per germline, CDR1 LGHDT and CDR2 YNNKEL (reference sequence). V dropped 4 bases and J dropped 2 bases, with 15 bases sitting between them.